The present TCR beta chain was sequenced within a study of cytomegalovirus exposure and HLA in healthy donors. Points from the study as a whole: A likely sequencing artifact accounted for one observed cluster of highly shared sequence variants.

Researchers ran the PCR with 60 Vbeta and 13 Jbeta primers. Original processing methods: Roughly 83 million unique TCR beta chains, around 11 million of them shared, were counted by a later analysis. Data came from immunoSEQ multiplex PCR; TCRdb stores just in-frame clones and leaves some out. The V and J calls and clone size come from that table; D and trimming were worked out from the DNA. The data contain some 190,000 clones, approximately 80% of them singletons. About this clone: Its antigen is as yet unknown.

Germline-derived CDR1 and CDR2 are MNHEY and SMNVEV (reference sequence). The CDR3 is 16 amino acids. J gave up 2 bases and V 3 bases, and 10 bases lay outside the gene matches. The chain employs TRBV27 and TRBJ2-7; TRBD2 aligns across 7 bases. Input material: PBMCs. This TCR came from a boy younger than 10 in good health and CMV-seronegative. This chain's CDR3 is CASSLALAPPTYEQYF. The CDR3 nucleotides are TGTGCCAGCAGTTTGGCACTAGCGCCTCCAACCTACGAGCAGTACTTC.